This T cell receptor beta chain comes out of a study of human T cells and chemical hapten exposure. Study details: A patient group, mainly female, showed alopecia areata, totalis or universalis. Study-wide points: Against controls, expanded TCRs gave rise to significantly more large CDR3 similarity clusters.

The time point is: patch test 1, 2 weeks after DPC sensitization. Treatment reported: therapeutic diphenylcyclopropenone sensitization with weekly scalp DPC. Blood draws preceded each patch test application. TCRdb reanalysed the RACE reads using MiXCR and keeps one entry per CDR3 protein. The sample includes 84,000 or so distinct CDR3 sequences, about 10% of them seen just once. This clonotype appeared a few times. Its antigen is undetermined. This TCR derives from a man aged 40-49 years with alopecia areata. Some clones in this sample may be carry-over from other donors' samples. Sequences were derived from whole blood, sampled in connection with sensitization to the hapten diphenylcyclopropenone (DPC).

Here the CDR3 reads CAISEKLAEETQYF. CDR3 DNA: TGTGCCATCAGTGAGAAGCTAGCGGAAGAGACCCAGTACTTC. The genes are TRBV10-3 and TRBJ2-5; 7 positions match TRBD2. The J segment lost 3 bases and the V segment lost 2 bases, leaving 3 bases of the junction unmatched. Germline V lookup: CDR1 ENHRY, CDR2 SYGVKD. The CDR3 has 14 residues.